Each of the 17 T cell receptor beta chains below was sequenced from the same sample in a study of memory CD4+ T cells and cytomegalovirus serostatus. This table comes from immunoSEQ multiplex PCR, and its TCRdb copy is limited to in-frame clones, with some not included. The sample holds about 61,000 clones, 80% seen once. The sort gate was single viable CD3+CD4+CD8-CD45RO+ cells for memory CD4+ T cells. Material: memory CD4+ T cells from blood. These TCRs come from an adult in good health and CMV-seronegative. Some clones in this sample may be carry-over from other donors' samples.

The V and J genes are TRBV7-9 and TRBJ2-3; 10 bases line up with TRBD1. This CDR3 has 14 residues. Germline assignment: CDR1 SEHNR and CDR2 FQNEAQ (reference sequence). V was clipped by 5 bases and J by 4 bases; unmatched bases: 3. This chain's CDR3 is CASSLGQGADTQYF. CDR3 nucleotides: TGTGCCAGCAGCCTCGGACAGGGGGCAGATACGCAGTATTTT.

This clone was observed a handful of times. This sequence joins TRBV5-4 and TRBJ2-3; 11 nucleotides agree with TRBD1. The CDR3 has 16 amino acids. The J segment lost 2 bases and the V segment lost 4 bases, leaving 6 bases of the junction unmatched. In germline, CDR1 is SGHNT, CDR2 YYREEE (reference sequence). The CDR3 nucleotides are TGTGCCAGCAGCCTCCGGGACAGGGGGTACACAGATACGCAGTATTTT. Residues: CASSLRDRGYTDTQYF. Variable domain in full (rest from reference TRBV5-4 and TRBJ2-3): ETGVTQSPTHLIKTRGQQVTLRCSSQSGHNTVSWYQQALGQGPQFIFQYYREEENGRGNFPPRFSGLQFPNYSSELNVNALELDDSALYLCASSLRDRGYTDTQYFGPGTRLTVL.

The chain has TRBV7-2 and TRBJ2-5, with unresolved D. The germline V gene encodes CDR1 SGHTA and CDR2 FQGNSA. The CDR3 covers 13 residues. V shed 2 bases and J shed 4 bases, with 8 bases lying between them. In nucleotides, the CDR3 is TGTGCCAGCAGCTTAAGCCTGGGAGAGACCCAGTACTTC. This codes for CASSLSLGETQYF.

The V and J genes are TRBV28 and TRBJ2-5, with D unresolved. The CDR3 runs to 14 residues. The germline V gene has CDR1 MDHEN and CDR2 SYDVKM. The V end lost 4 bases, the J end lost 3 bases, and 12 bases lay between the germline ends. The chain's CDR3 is CASSWRPPEETQYF. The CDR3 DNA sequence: TGTGCCAGCAGTTGGCGACCTCCTGAAGAGACCCAGTACTTC.

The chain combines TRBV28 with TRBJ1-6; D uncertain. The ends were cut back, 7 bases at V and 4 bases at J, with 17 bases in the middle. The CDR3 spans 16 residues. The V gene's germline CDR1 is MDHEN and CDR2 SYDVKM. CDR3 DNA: TGTGCCAGCAAAGTGTCTGGGTGGGGATATAATTCACCCCTCCACTTT. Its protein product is CASKVSGWGYNSPLHF.

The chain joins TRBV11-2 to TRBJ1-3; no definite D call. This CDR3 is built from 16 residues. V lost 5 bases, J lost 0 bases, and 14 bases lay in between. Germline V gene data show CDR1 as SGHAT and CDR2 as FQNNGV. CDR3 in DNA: TGTGCCAGCAGCCCCCTAGGCCTCATCTCTGGAAACACCATATATTTT. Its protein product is CASSPLGLISGNTIYF.

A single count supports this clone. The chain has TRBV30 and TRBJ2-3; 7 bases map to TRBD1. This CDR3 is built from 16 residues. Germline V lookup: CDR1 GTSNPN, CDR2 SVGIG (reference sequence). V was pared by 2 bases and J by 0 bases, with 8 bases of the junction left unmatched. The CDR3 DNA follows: TGTGCCTGGAGTAGTGGGACAGCCTCTAGCACAGATACGCAGTATTTT. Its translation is CAWSSGTASSTDTQYF.

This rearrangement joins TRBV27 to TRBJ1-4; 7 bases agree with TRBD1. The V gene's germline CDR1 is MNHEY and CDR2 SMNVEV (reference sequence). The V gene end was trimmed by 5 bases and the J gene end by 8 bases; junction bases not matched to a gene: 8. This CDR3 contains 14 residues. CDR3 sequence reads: CASSLTGEGEKLFF. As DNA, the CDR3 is TGTGCCAGCAGTCTCACAGGGGAAGGAGAAAAACTGTTTTTT.

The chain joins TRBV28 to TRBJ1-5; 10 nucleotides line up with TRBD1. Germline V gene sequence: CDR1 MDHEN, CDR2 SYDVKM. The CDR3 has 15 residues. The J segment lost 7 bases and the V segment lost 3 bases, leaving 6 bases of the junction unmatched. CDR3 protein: CASSFSGQGVQPQHF. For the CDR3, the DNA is TGTGCCAGCAGTTTTTCAGGACAGGGGGTCCAGCCCCAGCATTTT.

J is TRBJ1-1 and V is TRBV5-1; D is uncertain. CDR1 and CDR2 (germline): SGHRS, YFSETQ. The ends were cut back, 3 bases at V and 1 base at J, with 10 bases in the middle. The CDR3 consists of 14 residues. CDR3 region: CASSSQTWNTEAFF. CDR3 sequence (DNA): TGCGCCAGCAGCTCCCAGACTTGGAACACTGAAGCTTTCTTT.

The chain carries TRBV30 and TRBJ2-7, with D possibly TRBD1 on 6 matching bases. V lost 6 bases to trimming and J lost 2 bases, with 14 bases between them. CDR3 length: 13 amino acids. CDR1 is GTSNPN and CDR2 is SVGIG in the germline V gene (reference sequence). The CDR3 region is CACHREVTYEQYF. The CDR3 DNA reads TGTGCCTGCCACAGGGAAGTTACCTACGAGCAGTACTTC.

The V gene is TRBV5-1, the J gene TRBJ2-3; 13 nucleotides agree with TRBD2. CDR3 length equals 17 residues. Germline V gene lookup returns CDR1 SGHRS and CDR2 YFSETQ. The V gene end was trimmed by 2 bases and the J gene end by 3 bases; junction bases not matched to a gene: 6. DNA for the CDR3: TGCGCCAGCAGCTTTTTTACTAGCGGGGGGGCGACAGATACGCAGTATTTT. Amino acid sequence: CASSFFTSGGATDTQYF.

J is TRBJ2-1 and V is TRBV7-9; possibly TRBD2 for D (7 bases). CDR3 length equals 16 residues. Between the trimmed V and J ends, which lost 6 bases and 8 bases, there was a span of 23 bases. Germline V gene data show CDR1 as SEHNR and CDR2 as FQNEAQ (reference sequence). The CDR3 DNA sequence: TGTGCCAGCAGAGGGGACGGCGGGGGCTATTCTGATGAGCAGTTCTTC. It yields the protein CASRGDGGGYSDEQFF.

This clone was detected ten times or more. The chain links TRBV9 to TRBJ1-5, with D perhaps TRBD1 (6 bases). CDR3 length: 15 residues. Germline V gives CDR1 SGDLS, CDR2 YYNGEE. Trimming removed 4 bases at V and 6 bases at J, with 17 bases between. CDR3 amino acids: CASSPSHGGGQPQHF. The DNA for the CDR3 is TGTGCCAGCAGCCCATCACACGGAGGGGGTCAGCCCCAGCATTTT.

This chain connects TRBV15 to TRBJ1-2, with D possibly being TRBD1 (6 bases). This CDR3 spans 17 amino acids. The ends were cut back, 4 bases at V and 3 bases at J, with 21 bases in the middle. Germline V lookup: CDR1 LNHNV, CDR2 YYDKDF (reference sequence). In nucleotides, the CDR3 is TGTGCCACCAGCAACCGATACAGGGAGGTGGGAGACTATGGCTACACCTTC. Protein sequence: CATSNRYREVGDYGYTF.

In nucleotides, the CDR3 is TGTGCCAGCAGTGGACAGTGGGGTGGGAGCTCCTACAATGAGCAGTTCTTC. Translated: CASSGQWGGSSYNEQFF. V and J are TRBV28 and TRBJ2-1; D perhaps matches TRBD1 (6 bases). Trimming cost V 5 bases and J 0 bases, with 17 bases left between them. There are 17 residues in the CDR3. Germline V CDR1 and CDR2: MDHEN, SYDVKM.

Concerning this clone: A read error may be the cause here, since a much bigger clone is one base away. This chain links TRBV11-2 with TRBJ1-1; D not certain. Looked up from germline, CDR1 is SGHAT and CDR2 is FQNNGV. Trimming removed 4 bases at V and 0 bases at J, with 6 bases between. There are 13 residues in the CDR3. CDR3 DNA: TGTGCCAGCAGCTCTCAGGTGAACACTGAAGCTTTCTTT. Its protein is CASSSQVNTEAFF.